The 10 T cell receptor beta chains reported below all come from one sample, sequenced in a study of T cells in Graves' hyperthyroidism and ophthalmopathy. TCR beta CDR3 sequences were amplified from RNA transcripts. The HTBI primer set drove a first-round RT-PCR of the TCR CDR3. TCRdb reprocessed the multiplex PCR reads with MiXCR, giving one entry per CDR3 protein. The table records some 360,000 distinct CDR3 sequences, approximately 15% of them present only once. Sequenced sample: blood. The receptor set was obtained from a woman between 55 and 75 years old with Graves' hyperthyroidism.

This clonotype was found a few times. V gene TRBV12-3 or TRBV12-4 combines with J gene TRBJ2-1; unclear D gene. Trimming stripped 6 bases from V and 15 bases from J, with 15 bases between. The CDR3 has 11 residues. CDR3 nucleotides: TGTGCCAGCAGGATCGGGCCCAAAACGTTCTTC. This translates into CASRIGPKTFF.

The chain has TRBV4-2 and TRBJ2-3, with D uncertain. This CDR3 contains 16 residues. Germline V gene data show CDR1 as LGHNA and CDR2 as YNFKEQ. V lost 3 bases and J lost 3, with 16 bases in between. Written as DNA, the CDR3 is TGTGCCAGCAGCCACCTCCCCGGACCCTCGACAGATACGCAGTATTTT. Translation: CASSHLPGPSTDTQYF.

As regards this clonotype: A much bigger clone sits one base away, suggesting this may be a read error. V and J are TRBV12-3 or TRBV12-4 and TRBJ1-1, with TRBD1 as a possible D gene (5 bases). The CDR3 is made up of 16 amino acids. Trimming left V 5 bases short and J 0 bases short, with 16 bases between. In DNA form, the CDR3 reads TGTGCCAGCAGTCTTCCCCAGGGACGGATGAACACTGAAGCTTTCTTT. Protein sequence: CASSLPQGRMNTEAFF.

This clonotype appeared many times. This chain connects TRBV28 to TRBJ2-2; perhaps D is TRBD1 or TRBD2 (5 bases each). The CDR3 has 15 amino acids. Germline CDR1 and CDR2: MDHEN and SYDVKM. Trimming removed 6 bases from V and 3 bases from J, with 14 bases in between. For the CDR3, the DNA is TGTGCCAGCAGGCCCCGGGACGAATACACCGGGGAGCTGTTTTTT. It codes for CASRPRDEYTGELFF.

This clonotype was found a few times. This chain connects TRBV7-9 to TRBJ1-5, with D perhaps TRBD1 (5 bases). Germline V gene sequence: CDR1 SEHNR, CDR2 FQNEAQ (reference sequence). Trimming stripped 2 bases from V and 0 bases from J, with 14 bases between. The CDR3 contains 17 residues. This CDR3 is CASSLSGGGTSNQPQHF. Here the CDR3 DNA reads TGTGCCAGCAGCTTATCGGGCGGGGGTACTAGCAATCAGCCCCAGCATTTT.

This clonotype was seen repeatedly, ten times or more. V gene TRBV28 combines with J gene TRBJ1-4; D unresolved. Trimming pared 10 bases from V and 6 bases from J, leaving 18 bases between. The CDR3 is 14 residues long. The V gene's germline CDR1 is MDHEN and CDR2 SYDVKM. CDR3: CANILWRIDEKLFF. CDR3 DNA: TGTGCCAACATCCTTTGGCGGATTGATGAAAAACTGTTTTTT. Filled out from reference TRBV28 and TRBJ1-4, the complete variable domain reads DVKVTQSSRYLVKRTGEKVFLECVQDMDHENMFWYRQDPGLGLRLIYFSYDVKMKEKGDIPEGYSVSREKKERFSLILESASTNQTSMYLCANILWRIDEKLFFGSGTQLSVL.

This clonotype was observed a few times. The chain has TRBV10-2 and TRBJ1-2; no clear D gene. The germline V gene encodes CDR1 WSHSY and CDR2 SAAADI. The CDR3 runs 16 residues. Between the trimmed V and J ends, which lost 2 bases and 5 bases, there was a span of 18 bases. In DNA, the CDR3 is TGCGCCAGCAGTGAGATCGAGGGCTTCCTACGATATGGCTACACCTTC. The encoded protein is CASSEIEGFLRYGYTF.

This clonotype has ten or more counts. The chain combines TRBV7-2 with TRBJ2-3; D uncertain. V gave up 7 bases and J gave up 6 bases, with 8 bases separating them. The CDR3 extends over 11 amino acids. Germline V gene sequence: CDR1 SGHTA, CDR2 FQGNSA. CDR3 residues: CASTLGDTQYF. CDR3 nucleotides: TGTGCCAGCACACTGGGGGATACGCAGTATTTT.

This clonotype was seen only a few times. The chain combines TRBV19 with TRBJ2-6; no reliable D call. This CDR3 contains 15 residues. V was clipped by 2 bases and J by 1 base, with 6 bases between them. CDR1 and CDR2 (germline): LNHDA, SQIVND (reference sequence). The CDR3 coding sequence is TGTGCCAGTAGTATAATTAGTTCTGGGGCCAACGTCCTGACTTTC. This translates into CASSIISSGANVLTF.

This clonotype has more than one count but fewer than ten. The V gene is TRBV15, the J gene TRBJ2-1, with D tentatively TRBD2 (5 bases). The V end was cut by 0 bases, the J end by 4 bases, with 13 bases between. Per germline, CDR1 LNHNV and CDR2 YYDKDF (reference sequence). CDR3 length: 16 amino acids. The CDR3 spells CATSRETGNMYNEQFF. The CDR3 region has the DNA TGTGCCACCAGCAGAGAAACCGGGAATATGTACAATGAGCAGTTCTTC.